Below are 21 T cell receptor beta chains sequenced from a single sample in a study of T cells in localized non-small cell lung cancer. Measured with immunoSEQ multiplex PCR; TCRdb has only the in-frame clones, and not every one. The data hold around 26,000 clones, with around nine tenths observed a single time. The material sequenced was peripheral blood, taken before any cancer treatment. The receptors were gathered from a woman aged 18 to 55 with stage I lung adenocarcinoma.

This sequence joins TRBV6-5 and TRBJ1-4; the D is unclear. V lost 6 bases and J lost 7, with 15 bases in between. Germline CDR1 and CDR2: MNHEY and SVGAGI. This CDR3 has 14 residues. CDR3 in amino acids: CASSRTGVSEKLFF. The CDR3, as DNA: TGTGCCAGCAGCAGGACTGGGGTTAGTGAAAAACTGTTTTTT.

The chain employs TRBV7-9 and TRBJ1-1, with D uncertain. CDR1 is SEHNR, CDR2 FQNEAQ, per germline (reference sequence). Between the trimmed V and J ends, which lost 5 bases and 1 base, there was a span of 11 bases. The CDR3 runs to 14 residues. The CDR3 sequence: CASSRQDPNTEAFF. Here the CDR3 DNA reads TGTGCCAGCAGCCGGCAGGACCCGAACACTGAAGCTTTCTTT. The variable domain in full, completed from reference TRBV7-9 and TRBJ1-1, reads DTGVSQNPRHKITKRGQNVTFRCDPISEHNRLYWYRQTLGQGPEFLTYFQNEAQLEKSRLLSDRFSAERPKGSFSTLEIQRTEQGDSAMYLCASSRQDPNTEAFFGQGTRLTVV.

The rearrangement uses TRBV5-5 and TRBJ2-7; D may be TRBD2 (8 bases). The CDR3 is made up of 17 amino acids. Germline V gene data show CDR1 as SGHKS and CDR2 as YYEKEE (reference sequence). V was clipped by 2 bases and J by 3 bases, with 21 bases between them. CDR3: CASSLGGGRRSYYEQYF. For the CDR3, the DNA is TGTGCCAGCAGCTTAGGGGGCGGGAGGCGATCGTACTACGAGCAGTACTTC.

A word on this clone: Other nucleotide sequences in the sample specify the same CDR3. The V call is TRBV2, the J call TRBJ2-3; no clear D gene. The CDR3 runs 12 residues. Per germline, CDR1 SNHLY and CDR2 FYNNEI. Trimming removed 6 bases at V and 0 bases at J, with 4 bases between. The CDR3 loop is CASRGSTDTQYF. The CDR3 DNA sequence: TGTGCCAGCAGGGGGAGCACAGATACGCAGTATTTT.

The genes are TRBV10-1 and TRBJ1-1; no reliable D call. This CDR3 is 12 amino acids long. Germline CDR1 is WNHNN and CDR2 is SYGVQD (reference sequence). Trimming cost V 5 bases and J 0 bases, with 4 bases left between them. CDR3 sequence: CASSFMNTEAFF. DNA of the CDR3: TGCGCCAGCAGTTTTATGAACACTGAAGCTTTCTTT.

This chain connects TRBV19 to TRBJ2-5, with 7 nucleotides matching TRBD2. The CDR3 is 15 residues long. V gave up 6 bases and J gave up 5 bases; unmatched junction bases: 12. In germline, CDR1 is LNHDA, CDR2 SQIVND (reference sequence). This chain's CDR3 is CASRLFGAGEETQYF. CDR3 coding DNA: TGTGCCAGTAGGCTTTTTGGTGCGGGAGAGGAGACCCAGTACTTC.

V is TRBV7-6 and J is TRBJ2-2; 10 nucleotides match TRBD2. CDR3 length: 16 amino acids. The germline V gene encodes CDR1 SGHVS and CDR2 FNYEAQ. V was pared by 4 bases and J by 3 bases, with 5 bases of the junction left unmatched. CDR3: CASSSSTSGHTGELFF. In DNA, the CDR3 is TGTGCCAGCAGCTCCTCGACTAGCGGGCACACCGGGGAGCTGTTTTTT.

This chain connects TRBV11-2 to TRBJ2-7, with D possibly matching TRBD2 (6 bases). The V and J ends lost 3 bases and 2 bases respectively, with 14 bases between them. Germline V gives CDR1 SGHAT, CDR2 FQNNGV. The CDR3 runs to 15 residues. The CDR3 loop is CASSFQGGITYEQYF. Here the CDR3 DNA reads TGTGCCAGCAGCTTCCAAGGAGGGATTACCTACGAGCAGTACTTC.

The V call is TRBV6-5, the J call TRBJ1-2; 7 bases map to TRBD1. Germline loops: CDR1 MNHEY, CDR2 SVGAGI. The CDR3 runs 15 residues. Trimming at V came to 5 bases and at J to 3 bases, leaving 9 bases not matched to a gene. This chain's CDR3 is CASSGGQTMHYGYTF. The CDR3 coding sequence is TGTGCCAGCAGTGGGGGACAGACGATGCACTATGGCTACACCTTC.

The J gene is TRBJ2-5, the V gene TRBV7-2; perhaps TRBD2 as D (7 bases). Germline V gives CDR1 SGHTA, CDR2 FQGNSA. The ends were cut back, 1 base at V and 5 bases at J, with 14 bases in the middle. The CDR3 runs to 15 residues. CDR3 sequence: CASSLEGGVRETQYF. The CDR3 DNA is TGTGCCAGCAGCTTAGAGGGGGGGGTCAGGGAGACCCAGTACTTC.

The chain carries TRBV5-8 and TRBJ2-7; tentatively, D is TRBD1 (6 bases). Germline assignment: CDR1 SGHTS and CDR2 YDEGEE. CDR3 length: 15 residues. With 3 bases removed from V and 1 base from J, the gap between germline ends came to 14 bases. CDR3 coding DNA: TGTGCCAGCAGCTGGGGACATCCAGGATCCTACGAGCAGTACTTC. This gives the protein CASSWGHPGSYEQYF. The full variable domain, rest sourced from reference TRBV5-8 and TRBJ2-7, is EAGVTQSPTHLIKTRGQQATLRCSPISGHTSVYWYQQALGLGLQFLLWYDEGEERNRGNFPPRFSGRQFPNYSSELNVNALELEDSALYLCASSWGHPGSYEQYFGPGTRLTVT.

The V call is TRBV29-1, the J call TRBJ1-2; no clear D gene. The CDR3 runs 13 residues. V lost 7 bases and J lost 1, with 13 bases in between. Germline V CDR1 and CDR2: SQVTM, ANQGSEA. The CDR3 here is CSAFRPNNYGYTF. The CDR3 DNA follows: TGCAGCGCTTTCAGACCAAATAACTATGGCTACACCTTC.

This rearrangement joins TRBV6-5 to TRBJ1-1; D call uncertain. Germline loops: CDR1 MNHEY, CDR2 SVGAGI. V lost 5 bases, J lost 3 bases, and 13 bases lay in between. The CDR3 covers 14 residues. CDR3 protein: CASSPDSAHTEAFF. CDR3 DNA sequence: TGTGCCAGCAGTCCGGACTCTGCGCACACTGAAGCTTTCTTT.

The V call is TRBV5-1, the J call TRBJ2-1, with 12 bases identical to TRBD2. The CDR3 loop spans 18 amino acids. Trimming cost V 3 bases and J 7 bases; bases outside gene matches: 14. Germline V gene data show CDR1 as SGHRS and CDR2 as YFSETQ. The CDR3 coding sequence is TGCGCCAGCAGCTATTATCCGGGACTAGCGGGTTTAGGGAATGAGCAGTTCTTC. This sequence encodes CASSYYPGLAGLGNEQFF.

The rearrangement links TRBV19 to TRBJ1-4; D is unclear. This CDR3 comprises 12 residues. V gave up 3 bases and J gave up 4 bases, with 3 bases separating them. Germline-derived CDR1 and CDR2 are LNHDA and SQIVND (reference sequence). CDR3 sequence reads: CASSIDNEKLFF. In DNA, the CDR3 is TGTGCCAGTAGTATTGATAATGAAAAACTGTTTTTT.

In this sample, this clone turned up a few times. DNA of the CDR3: TGTGCCACCAGCAGAGAGGGGAACCAGCCCCAGCATTTT. Encoded protein: CATSREGNQPQHF. The gene calls are TRBV15 and TRBJ1-5; D call uncertain. Germline V gene lookup returns CDR1 LNHNV and CDR2 YYDKDF (reference sequence). The CDR3 totals 13 residues. V was pared by 0 bases and J by 7 bases, with 7 bases between.

The CDR3 is CSVEDGGRYSGNTIYF. The CDR3 DNA sequence: TGCAGCGTTGAAGACGGGGGGCGTTATTCTGGAAACACCATATATTTT. V usage is TRBV29-1 and J usage is TRBJ1-3; the D gene is possibly TRBD1 (6 bases). The germline V and J ends were trimmed by 0 bases and 1 base, with 13 bases remaining between them. The CDR3 consists of 16 residues. The germline V gene encodes CDR1 SQVTM and CDR2 ANQGSEA.

This chain joins TRBV11-3 and TRBJ2-1; D is unclear. The CDR3 loop spans 16 amino acids. CDR1 is SGHNT, CDR2 YENEEA, per germline. With 2 bases removed from V and 5 bases from J, the gap between germline ends came to 16 bases. CDR3 region: CASSLPPWDNNNEQFF. Written as DNA, the CDR3 is TGTGCCAGCAGCTTACCACCCTGGGATAACAACAATGAGCAGTTCTTC.

In regard to this clone: This sample includes further DNA sequences coding for the same CDR3. The genes are TRBV7-2 and TRBJ2-7; TRBD2 agrees at 13 bases. Germline CDR1 is SGHTA and CDR2 is FQGNSA. The J segment lost 3 bases and the V segment lost 6 bases, leaving 8 bases of the junction unmatched. This CDR3 region has 16 residues. Here the CDR3 reads CASSPEGTSGIYEQYF. DNA of the CDR3: TGTGCCAGCAGTCCGGAGGGGACTAGCGGGATCTACGAGCAGTACTTC.

The DNA of the CDR3 is TGTGCCAGCTCCCCAGGAGGAGGGCCAAACGGGGAGCTGTTTTTT. Translated, it gives CASSPGGGPNGELFF. The genes are TRBV18 and TRBJ2-2, with D perhaps TRBD2 (6 bases). Per germline, CDR1 KGHSH and CDR2 LQKENI. CDR3 length: 15 residues. Trimming took off 6 bases at V and 7 bases at J, with 18 bases between the two ends.

This chain connects TRBV20-1 to TRBJ1-5; tentative D call: TRBD1 (5 bases). The CDR3 covers 10 residues. The germline CDR1 and CDR2 sequences are DFQATT and SNEGSKA (reference sequence). The V end lost 6 bases, the J end lost 8 bases, and 8 bases lay between the germline ends. This CDR3 reads CSARGEPQHF. Here the CDR3 DNA reads TGCAGTGCCCGAGGGGAGCCCCAGCATTTT.